Shown below are 6 T cell receptor beta chains from a single sample sequenced in a study of cytomegalovirus exposure and HLA in healthy donors. The PCR was carried out with 60 Vbeta primers and 13 Jbeta primers. Repertoires were generated with immunoSEQ multiplex PCR, while TCRdb's copy carries only in-frame clones and drops some. The sample has about 190,000 clones, about nine tenths seen once. Sequenced: PBMCs. The receptors come from a young man in good health and CMV-seronegative.

This clone has only a few counts. This CDR3 reads CASRQLGDRTEEAFF. The CDR3 nucleotides are TGTGCCAGCAGACAACTTGGGGACAGGACGGAGGAAGCTTTCTTT. V is TRBV6-5 and J is TRBJ1-1; 8 bases align to TRBD1. V was clipped by 6 bases and J by 8 bases; unmatched bases: 14. Germline V gene lookup returns CDR1 MNHEY and CDR2 SVGAGI. CDR3 length: 15 amino acids.

The J gene is TRBJ2-5, the V gene TRBV27; 8 bases match TRBD1. With V trimmed by 5 bases and J by 5 bases, 13 bases remained unmatched. This CDR3 is 16 amino acids long. Germline V gene sequence: CDR1 MNHEY, CDR2 SMNVEV (reference sequence). CDR3 loop: CASSKDSGGASETQYF. Written as DNA, the CDR3 is TGTGCCAGCAGTAAAGATTCAGGGGGCGCGAGTGAGACCCAGTACTTC.

The rearrangement uses TRBV4-3 and TRBJ1-4; the match to TRBD1 covers 7 bases. Germline V gene data show CDR1 as LGHNA and CDR2 as YSLEER. The CDR3 loop spans 17 amino acids. The trim removed 1 base at V and 8 bases at J, leaving 13 bases unmatched. The CDR3 protein is CASSQVGTGANGEKLFF. DNA of the CDR3: TGCGCCAGCAGCCAAGTCGGAACAGGGGCGAACGGAGAAAAACTGTTTTTT.

A word on this clone: One end of the junction varies from germline; a read error may be responsible. The V and J genes are TRBV7-2 and TRBJ2-7, with a possible D match to TRBD2 (6 bases). Germline V gene lookup returns CDR1 SGHTA and CDR2 FQGNSA. The CDR3 is made up of 16 amino acids. CDR3 bases: TGTGCCAGAAGCTTAGGCGGAGGGCGGCAGTACTACGAGCAGTACTTC. It is translated as CARSLGGGRQYYEQYF.

This chain links TRBV19 with TRBJ1-2; 8 nucleotides line up with TRBD1. This CDR3 has 13 residues. Germline CDR1 and CDR2: LNHDA and SQIVND (reference sequence). With 5 bases clipped from V and 8 bases from J, the junction kept 7 bases outside the gene matches. The CDR3: CASSPTGAAGYTF. CDR3 nucleotide sequence: TGTGCCAGTAGTCCGACAGGGGCGGCGGGCTACACCTTC.

The chain couples TRBV7-9 to TRBJ2-7, with 8 bases aligning to TRBD2. After removal of 2 bases from V and 3 bases from J, the junction contained 9 bases not matched to a gene. CDR3 size: 16 residues. Per the germline V gene, CDR1 is SEHNR and CDR2 is FQNEAQ (reference sequence). The CDR3 spells CASSLSTSGKYYEQYF. DNA for the CDR3: TGTGCCAGCAGCTTATCCACTAGCGGAAAATACTACGAGCAGTACTTC.